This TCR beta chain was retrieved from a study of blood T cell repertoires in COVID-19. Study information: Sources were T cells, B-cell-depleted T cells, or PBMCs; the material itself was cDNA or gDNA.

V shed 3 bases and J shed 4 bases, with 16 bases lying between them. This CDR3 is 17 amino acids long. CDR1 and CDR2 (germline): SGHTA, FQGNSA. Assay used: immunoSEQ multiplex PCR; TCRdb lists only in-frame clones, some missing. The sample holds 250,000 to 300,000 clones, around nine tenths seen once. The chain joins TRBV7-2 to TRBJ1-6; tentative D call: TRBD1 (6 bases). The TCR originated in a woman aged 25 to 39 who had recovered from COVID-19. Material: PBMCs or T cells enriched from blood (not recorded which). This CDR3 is CASSFDPRTVYNSPLHF. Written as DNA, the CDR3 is TGTGCCAGCAGCTTCGACCCCCGGACAGTGTATAATTCACCCCTCCACTTT.